This TCR beta chain was obtained from a study of blood T cell repertoires in COVID-19. Looking at the study overall: Specimens from acute and convalescent COVID-19 originated in the United States, Italy and Spain. Sample material is recorded as cDNA or gDNA derived from T cells, B-cell-depleted T cells, or PBMCs.

Per the authors' pipeline: Amplification of reference gene primers provided the estimated nucleated cell counts. The method was immunoSEQ multiplex PCR; TCRdb's version includes in-frame clones alone and lacks a portion of them. V and J calls and clone size follow that table, whereas D and trimming were derived from the DNA. The sample carries more than 80,000 clones, roughly four fifths recorded once. The V and J ends lost 0 bases and 2 bases respectively, with 16 bases between them. Per germline, CDR1 MGHRA and CDR2 YSYEKL. CDR3 size: 18 residues. Source material: peripheral blood. This TCR derives from a man in his fifties or sixties with active or convalescent COVID-19. The rearrangement uses TRBV4-1 and TRBJ2-2; a possible D gene is TRBD2 (6 bases). This chain's CDR3 is CASSQDPGVAVNTGELFF. The DNA of the CDR3 is TGCGCCAGCAGCCAAGACCCCGGGGTAGCGGTTAACACCGGGGAGCTGTTTTTT.